This T cell receptor (beta chain) was sequenced in a study of T cell repertoires and leukemia-associated antigens. About the study: Each sample gave about 3.3 to 5.0 million effective reads. Findings of the study overall: Whether expanded clones are antigen-specific and functional remains untested. The four groups had similar numbers of Vbeta, Jbeta genes and CDR3s.

TCRdb independently ran MiXCR on the 5' RACE reads; one entry per CDR3 protein. The table lists 10,000 to 13,000 distinct CDR3 sequences, 35% to 45% of them singletons. The CD3+ T cells first had an overnight rest without serum. By share, this clonotype counts as medium-sized. Its antigen is unknown. The clonotype was recovered from a female donor in good health. Sequencing was carried out using CD3+ T cells sorted from blood and cultured.

CDR3 coding DNA: TGTGCCAGCAGCCAAATCTTCCCCAGCGGGAGTTTCAATGAGCAGTTCTTC. Protein: CASSQIFPSGSFNEQFF. V usage is TRBV3-1 and J usage is TRBJ2-1; 8 bases match TRBD2. After removal of 2 bases from V and 6 bases from J, the junction contained 12 bases not matched to a gene. The length of the CDR3 is 17 residues. Germline CDR1 LGHDT, CDR2 YNNKEL (reference sequence).